The present T cell receptor (beta chain) was sequenced within a study of T cell responses to AZD1222 COVID-19 vaccine. General observations from the study: The study found vaccine-associated CD4 TCRs spanning spike, dominant at 160-218 and 743-854.

Clones were read by immunoSEQ multiplex PCR, and TCRdb kept only the in-frame ones, dropping some. The sample has some 200,000 clones, 80% to 95% seen once; the top ten hold over 0.95%. As to this clone: Its target is unknown.

Germline CDR1 reads SGHRS; CDR2 reads YFSETQ. The CDR3 is 16 residues long. Trimming cost V 3 bases and J 0 bases, with 10 bases left between them. This receptor was taken from an adult who received the AZD1222 COVID-19 vaccine. The chain carries TRBV5-1 and TRBJ1-6; no definite D call. The sequenced sample was peripheral blood, obtained 28 days after the second AZD1222 dose. CDR3 sequence: CASSSYRSSYNSPLHF. DNA of the CDR3: TGCGCCAGCAGCTCCTACAGATCCTCCTATAATTCACCCCTCCACTTT.